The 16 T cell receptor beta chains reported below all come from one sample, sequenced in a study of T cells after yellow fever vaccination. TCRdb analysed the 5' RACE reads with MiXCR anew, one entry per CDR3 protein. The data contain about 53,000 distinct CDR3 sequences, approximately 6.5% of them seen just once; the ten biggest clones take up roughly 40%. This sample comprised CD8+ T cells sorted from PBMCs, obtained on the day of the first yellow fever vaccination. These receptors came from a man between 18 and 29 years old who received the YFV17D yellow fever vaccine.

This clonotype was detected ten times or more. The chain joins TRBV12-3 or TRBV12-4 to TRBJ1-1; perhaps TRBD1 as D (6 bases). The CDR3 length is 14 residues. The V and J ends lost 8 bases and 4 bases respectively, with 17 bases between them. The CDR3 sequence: CASSSGGGLTEAFF. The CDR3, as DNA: TGTGCCAGCTCCTCGGGGGGGGGGCTCACTGAAGCTTTCTTT.

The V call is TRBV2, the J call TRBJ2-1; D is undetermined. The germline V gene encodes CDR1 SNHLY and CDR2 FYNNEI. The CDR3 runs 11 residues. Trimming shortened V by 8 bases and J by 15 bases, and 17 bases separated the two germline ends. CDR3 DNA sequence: TGTGCCAGCTCTTCTGGGAATGTTAGGTTCTTC. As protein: CASSSGNVRFF.

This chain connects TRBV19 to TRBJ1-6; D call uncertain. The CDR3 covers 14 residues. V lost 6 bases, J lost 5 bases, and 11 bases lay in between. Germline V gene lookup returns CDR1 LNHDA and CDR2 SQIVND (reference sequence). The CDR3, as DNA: TGTGCCAGTAGGCTTCGAGGGAATAATTCACCCCTCCACTTT. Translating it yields CASRLRGNNSPLHF.

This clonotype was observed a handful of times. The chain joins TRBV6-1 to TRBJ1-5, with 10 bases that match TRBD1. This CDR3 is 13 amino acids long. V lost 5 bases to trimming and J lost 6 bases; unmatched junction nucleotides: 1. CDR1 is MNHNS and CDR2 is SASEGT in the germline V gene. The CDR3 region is CASSRDRGQPQHF. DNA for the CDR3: TGTGCCAGCAGTCGGGACAGGGGTCAGCCCCAGCATTTT.

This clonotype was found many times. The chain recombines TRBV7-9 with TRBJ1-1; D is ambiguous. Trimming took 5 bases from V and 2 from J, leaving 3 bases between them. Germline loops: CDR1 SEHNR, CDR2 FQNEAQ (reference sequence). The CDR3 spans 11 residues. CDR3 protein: CASSLNTEAFF. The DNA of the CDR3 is TGTGCCAGCAGCCTAAACACTGAAGCTTTCTTT.

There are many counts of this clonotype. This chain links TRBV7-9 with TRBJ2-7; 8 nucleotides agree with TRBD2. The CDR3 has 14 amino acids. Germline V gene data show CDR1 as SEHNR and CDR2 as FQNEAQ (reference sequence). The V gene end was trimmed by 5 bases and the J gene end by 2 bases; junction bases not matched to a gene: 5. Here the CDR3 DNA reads TGTGCCAGCAGCCCCCCGGGGGGGGCCTACGAGCAGTACTTC. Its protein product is CASSPPGGAYEQYF.

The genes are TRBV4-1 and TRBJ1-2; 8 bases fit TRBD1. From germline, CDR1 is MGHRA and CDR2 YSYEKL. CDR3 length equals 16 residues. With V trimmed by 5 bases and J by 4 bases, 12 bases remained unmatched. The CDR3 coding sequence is TGCGCCAGCAGCTACGACAGGGGACGAGGTGGCTATGGCTACACCTTC. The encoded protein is CASSYDRGRGGYGYTF.

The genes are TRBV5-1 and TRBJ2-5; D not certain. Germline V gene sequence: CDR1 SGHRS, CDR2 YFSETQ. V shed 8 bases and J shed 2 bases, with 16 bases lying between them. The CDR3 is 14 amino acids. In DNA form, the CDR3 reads TGCGCCAGTAGCCCTTTTAGAGGTCAAGAGACCCAGTACTTC. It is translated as CASSPFRGQETQYF.

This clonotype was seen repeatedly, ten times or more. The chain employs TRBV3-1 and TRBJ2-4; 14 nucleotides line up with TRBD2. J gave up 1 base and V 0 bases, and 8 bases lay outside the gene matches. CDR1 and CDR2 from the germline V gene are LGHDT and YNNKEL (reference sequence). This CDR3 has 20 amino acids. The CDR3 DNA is TGTGCCAGCAGCCAAGAGGGGACTAGCGGGGGCCCCGAGGCCAAAAACATTCAGTACTTC. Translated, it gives CASSQEGTSGGPEAKNIQYF.

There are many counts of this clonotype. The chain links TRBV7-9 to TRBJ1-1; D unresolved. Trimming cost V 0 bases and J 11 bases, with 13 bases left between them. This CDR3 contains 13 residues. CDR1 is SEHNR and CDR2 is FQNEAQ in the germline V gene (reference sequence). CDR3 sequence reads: CASSLASEKLAFF. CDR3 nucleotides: TGTGCCAGCAGCTTAGCCAGCGAGAAGTTGGCTTTCTTT.

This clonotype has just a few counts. CDR3 sequence (DNA): TGTGCCATCGGCCCCGGGGGACGGCACAATGAGCAGTTCTTC. It specifies CAIGPGGRHNEQFF. The genes are TRBV5-5 and TRBJ2-1, with D tentatively TRBD2 (6 bases). V was trimmed by 9 bases and J by 5 bases, leaving 18 bases between them. CDR1 and CDR2 (germline): SGHKS, YYEKEE (reference sequence). The CDR3 is made up of 14 amino acids. The variable domain in full, with the rest retrieved from reference TRBV5-5 and TRBJ2-1, is DAGVTQSPTHLIKTRGQQVTLRCSPISGHKSVSWYQQVLGQGPQFIFQYYEKEERGRGNFPDRFSARQFPNYSSELNVNALLLGDSALYLCAIGPGGRHNEQFFGPGTRLTVL.

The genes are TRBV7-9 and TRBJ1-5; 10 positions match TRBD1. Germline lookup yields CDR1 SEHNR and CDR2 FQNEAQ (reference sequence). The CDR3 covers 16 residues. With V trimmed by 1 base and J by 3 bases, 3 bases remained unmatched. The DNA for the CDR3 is TGTGCCAGCAGCTTAGGGGGACAGGGGAACAATCAGCCCCAGCATTTT. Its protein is CASSLGGQGNNQPQHF.

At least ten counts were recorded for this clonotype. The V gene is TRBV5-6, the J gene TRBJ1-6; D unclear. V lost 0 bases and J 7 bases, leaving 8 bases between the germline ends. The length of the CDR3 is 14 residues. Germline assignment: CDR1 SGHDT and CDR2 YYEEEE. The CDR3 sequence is CASSLGGENSPLHF. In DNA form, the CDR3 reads TGTGCCAGCAGCTTGGGCGGGGAGAATTCACCCCTCCACTTT. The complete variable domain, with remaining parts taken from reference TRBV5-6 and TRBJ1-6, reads DAGVTQSPTHLIKTRGQQVTLRCSPKSGHDTVSWYQQALGQGPQFIFQYYEEEERQRGNFPDRFSGHQFPNYSSELNVNALLLGDSALYLCASSLGGENSPLHFGNGTRLTVT.

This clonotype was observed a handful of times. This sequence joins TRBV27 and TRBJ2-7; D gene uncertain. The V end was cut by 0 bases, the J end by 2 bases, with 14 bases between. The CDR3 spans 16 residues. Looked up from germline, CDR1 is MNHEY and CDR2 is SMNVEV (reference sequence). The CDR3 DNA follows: TGTGCCAGCAGTTTATCTAAAGACTTAATCCCCTACGAGCAGTACGTC. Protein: CASSLSKDLIPYEQYV.

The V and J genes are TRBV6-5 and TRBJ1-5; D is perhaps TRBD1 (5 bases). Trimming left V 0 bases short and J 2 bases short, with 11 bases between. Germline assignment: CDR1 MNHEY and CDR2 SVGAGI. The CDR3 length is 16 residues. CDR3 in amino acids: CASSYSRRQRNQPQHF. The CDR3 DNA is TGTGCCAGCAGTTACTCCCGGCGACAGCGCAATCAGCCCCAGCATTTT.

The CDR3 region has the DNA TGTGCCAGCAGAACCGGGACAGGGGCCGAAGCTTTCTTT. Protein sequence: CASRTGTGAEAFF. This sequence joins TRBV12-3 or TRBV12-4 and TRBJ1-1, with 10 nucleotides matching TRBD1. This CDR3 has 13 residues. Losses at the gene ends were 6 bases for V and 8 bases for J; bases not matched to a gene: 6.